Each of the 20 T cell receptor beta chains below was sequenced from the same sample in a study of cytotoxic CD8 clonotypes in ibrutinib-treated CLL. Sequencing was performed with immunoSEQ multiplex PCR; in TCRdb, only in-frame clones are kept and a portion is missing. This sample yields over 25,000 clones, of which 62% are seen a single time; around 15% belongs to the top ten. The specimen comprised PBMCs, sampled before ibrutinib treatment. The receptor set was obtained from a human donor with chronic lymphocytic leukemia.

This chain uses TRBV5-5 with TRBJ1-2; no reliable D call. The CDR3 consists of 14 residues. Trimming took 4 bases from V and 0 from J, leaving 10 bases between them. Germline V gene lookup returns CDR1 SGHKS and CDR2 YYEKEE (reference sequence). CDR3 DNA sequence: TGTGCCAGCAGCCCCATCTCAGCTAACTATGGCTACACCTTC. Translation gives CASSPISANYGYTF.

This clone was seen more than once but under ten times. The V call is TRBV19, the J call TRBJ1-5, with D unresolved. Germline lookup yields CDR1 LNHDA and CDR2 SQIVND (reference sequence). Trimming pared 3 bases from V and 0 bases from J, leaving 6 bases between. The CDR3 has 14 amino acids. The CDR3 region has the DNA TGTGCCAGTAGTATTGCGGGTAGCAATCAGCCCCAGCATTTT. Its translation: CASSIAGSNQPQHF.

This chain connects TRBV28 to TRBJ1-2; D gene uncertain. V lost 6 bases, J lost 0 bases, and 14 bases lay in between. In germline, CDR1 is MDHEN, CDR2 SYDVKM. The CDR3 consists of 15 residues. CDR3 nucleotide sequence: TGTGCCAGCAGCCCCCCGGTAGGCCCTAACTATGGCTACACCTTC. It translates to CASSPPVGPNYGYTF.

The chain joins TRBV6-1 to TRBJ2-5; D remains ambiguous. The length of the CDR3 is 14 residues. Trimming took 3 bases from V and 5 from J, leaving 13 bases between them. Looked up from germline, CDR1 is MNHNS and CDR2 is SASEGT. This chain's CDR3 is CASSDLSVGETQYF. The CDR3 DNA follows: TGTGCCAGCAGTGATTTGTCGGTGGGGGAGACCCAGTACTTC.

The CDR3 region is CASSQRPSGGYNEQFF. Here the CDR3 DNA reads TGTGCCAGCAGCCAAAGGCCTAGCGGGGGTTACAATGAGCAGTTCTTC. The rearrangement uses TRBV7-8 and TRBJ2-1; TRBD2 matches 10 bases. Germline assignment: CDR1 SGHVS and CDR2 FQNEAQ. This CDR3 has 16 residues. V lost 5 bases to trimming and J lost 4 bases; unmatched junction nucleotides: 8.

For the CDR3, the DNA is TGCGCCAGCAGCCAATTTGGGAATTGGGGGGGCTCTATCACAGATACGCAGTATTTT. This codes for CASSQFGNWGGSITDTQYF. The V and J genes are TRBV5-1 and TRBJ2-3; possible D gene TRBD2, 7 bases. The germline gives CDR1 SGHRS, CDR2 YFSETQ. The CDR3 runs to 19 residues. V lost 4 bases and J lost 2, with 26 bases in between.

This clone was seen a few times. The chain carries TRBV11-2 and TRBJ2-7; 13 bases line up with TRBD2. With 5 bases clipped from V and 5 bases from J, the junction kept 6 bases outside the gene matches. The length of the CDR3 is 15 residues. CDR1 is SGHAT and CDR2 is FQNNGV in the germline V gene. The CDR3 reads CASSLGLAGEDEQYF. The CDR3 coding sequence is TGTGCCAGCAGCCTAGGACTAGCGGGAGAAGACGAGCAGTACTTC. The complete variable domain, with remaining parts taken from reference TRBV11-2 and TRBJ2-7, reads EAGVAQSPRYKIIEKRQSVAFWCNPISGHATLYWYQQILGQGPKLLIQFQNNGVVDDSQLPKDRFSAERLKGVDSTLKIQPAKLEDSAVYLCASSLGLAGEDEQYFGPGTRLTVT.

The chain is built from TRBV30 and TRBJ2-1; no clear D gene. Germline CDR1 GTSNPN, CDR2 SVGIG (reference sequence). The V and J ends lost 7 bases and 0 bases respectively, with 16 bases between them. The CDR3 loop spans 15 amino acids. CDR3 residues: CASDPECYSYNEQFF. CDR3 in DNA: TGTGCCTCGGACCCGGAGTGTTACTCCTACAATGAGCAGTTCTTC.

This clone was picked up a small number of times. The chain combines TRBV2 with TRBJ2-7; a possible D gene is TRBD1 (5 bases). This CDR3 spans 12 amino acids. Germline CDR1 is SNHLY and CDR2 is FYNNEI. The V end was cut by 7 bases, the J end by 4 bases, with 11 bases between. CDR3 nucleotides: TGTGCCAGCACCCAGGGCCGATACGAGCAGTACTTC. Protein sequence: CASTQGRYEQYF.

This rearrangement joins TRBV4-2 to TRBJ2-3; 10 bases line up with TRBD2. Looked up from germline, CDR1 is LGHNA and CDR2 is YNFKEQ. This CDR3 comprises 17 residues. The junction had 6 bases not matched to a gene; V was cut back by 0 bases and J by 3 bases. In nucleotides, the CDR3 is TGTGCCAGCAGCCAAGAGAGCGGGGGGGCCGGGACAGATACGCAGTATTTT. Its protein is CASSQESGGAGTDTQYF.

This sequence joins TRBV19 and TRBJ2-7; TRBD1 agrees at 10 bases. The CDR3 covers 14 residues. The ends lost 7 bases at V and 2 bases at J; junction bases unmatched: 5. Germline V CDR1 and CDR2: LNHDA, SQIVND (reference sequence). As DNA, the CDR3 is TGTGCCAGTACCCCCGGGACAGGGGCCTACGAGCAGTACTTC. Amino acids: CASTPGTGAYEQYF. The complete variable domain, with remaining parts taken from reference TRBV19 and TRBJ2-7, reads DGGITQSPKYLFRKEGQNVTLSCEQNLNHDAMYWYRQDPGQGLRLIYYSQIVNDFQKGDIAEGYSVSREKKESFPLTVTSAQKNPTAFYLCASTPGTGAYEQYFGPGTRLTVT.

This chain uses TRBV18 with TRBJ1-2; possible D gene TRBD1, 5 bases. Germline CDR1 and CDR2: KGHSH and LQKENI. This CDR3 has 15 residues. V was trimmed by 1 base and J by 0 bases, leaving 9 bases between them. The CDR3 sequence: CASSPLAGTNYGYTF. The DNA of the CDR3 is TGTGCCAGCTCACCACTCGCAGGGACTAACTATGGCTACACCTTC.

The CDR3: CASSIIPRAYTF. The DNA for the CDR3 is TGTGCCAGCAGCATCATCCCCAGGGCCTACACCTTC. V and J are TRBV7-2 and TRBJ1-2; D perhaps matches TRBD1 (5 bases). The CDR3 sequence is 12 residues long. Deletions cut 5 bases from V and 10 bases from J, with 14 bases between. The germline V gene has CDR1 SGHTA and CDR2 FQGNSA.

This clone was detected only once. This rearrangement joins TRBV12-5 to TRBJ2-3; D perhaps matches TRBD2 (6 bases). Trimming took off 8 bases at V and 3 bases at J, with 21 bases between the two ends. The CDR3 has 16 residues. CDR1 and CDR2 (germline): LGHNT, FRNRAP. The CDR3 DNA follows: TGTGCTAGTAGTGGCGGAGGGGCCGTTTCGACAGATACGCAGTATTTT. Translated, it gives CASSGGGAVSTDTQYF. Looking up the rest from reference TRBV12-5 and TRBJ2-3 gives the full variable domain: DARVTQTPRHKVTEMGQEVTMRCQPILGHNTVFWYRQTMMQGLELLAYFRNRAPLDDSGMPKDRFSAEMPDATLATLKIQPSEPRDSAVYFCASSGGGAVSTDTQYFGPGTRLTVL.

The chain is built from TRBV7-6 and TRBJ2-7, with 9 positions matching TRBD2. V shed 1 base, J shed 3 bases, and the junction held 7 bases outside the gene matches. The germline CDR1 and CDR2 sequences are SGHVS and FNYEAQ. The CDR3 loop spans 16 amino acids. CDR3 loop: CASSLGLAGKLYEQYF. The CDR3 DNA reads TGTGCCAGCAGCTTAGGTCTAGCGGGGAAGCTCTACGAGCAGTACTTC.

This clone appeared a few times. This chain joins TRBV9 and TRBJ2-7; D might be TRBD1 (5 bases). Trimming removed 1 base from V and 5 bases from J, with 16 bases in between. The CDR3 runs to 15 residues. Germline loops: CDR1 SGDLS, CDR2 YYNGEE. DNA of the CDR3: TGTGCCAGCAGCGTAATAAGGACAAGTGAGGACGAGCAGTACTTC. Protein sequence: CASSVIRTSEDEQYF.

The V gene is TRBV10-3, the J gene TRBJ1-1; TRBD1 might be the D (5 bases). The length of the CDR3 is 13 residues. V was shortened by 3 bases and J by 5 bases, with 10 bases between the two germline ends. Germline lookup yields CDR1 ENHRY and CDR2 SYGVKD. The CDR3 region has the DNA TGTGCCATCAGTGACGGCAGGGTGACTGAAGCTTTCTTT. Its protein product is CAISDGRVTEAFF.

V is TRBV5-1 and J is TRBJ2-5; unclear D gene. The CDR3 extends over 14 amino acids. CDR1 and CDR2 from the germline V gene are SGHRS and YFSETQ. The V and J ends lost 0 bases and 2 bases respectively, with 8 bases between them. The CDR3 DNA is TGCGCCAGCAGCTTGGGCCGAAGACAAGAGACCCAGTACTTC. Amino acid sequence: CASSLGRRQETQYF.

This clone was seen a handful of times. J is TRBJ2-2 and V is TRBV5-1, with 8 bases that match TRBD2. This CDR3 contains 15 residues. The V gene end was trimmed by 0 bases and the J gene end by 4 bases; junction bases not matched to a gene: 2. Germline CDR1 SGHRS, CDR2 YFSETQ. This CDR3 reads CASSLGTSGTGELFF. In nucleotides, the CDR3 is TGCGCCAGCAGCTTGGGTACTAGCGGCACCGGGGAGCTGTTTTTT.

The chain combines TRBV25-1 with TRBJ2-5; D may correspond to TRBD1 or TRBD2 (5 bases each). This CDR3 comprises 18 residues. V lost 7 bases and J lost 6, with 30 bases in between. Germline V gene data show CDR1 as MGHDK and CDR2 as SYGVNS. CDR3 amino acids: CASKPKPGPGDPIKTQYF. CDR3 coding DNA: TGTGCCAGCAAACCAAAGCCCGGACCCGGGGACCCAATAAAGACCCAGTACTTC. Using reference TRBV25-1 and TRBJ2-5 for the parts outside the CDR3, the full variable domain is EADIYQTPRYLVIGTGKKITLECSQTMGHDKMYWYQQDPGMELHLIHYSYGVNSTEKGDLSSESTVSRIRTEHFPLTLESARPSHTSQYLCASKPKPGPGDPIKTQYFGPGTRLLVL.